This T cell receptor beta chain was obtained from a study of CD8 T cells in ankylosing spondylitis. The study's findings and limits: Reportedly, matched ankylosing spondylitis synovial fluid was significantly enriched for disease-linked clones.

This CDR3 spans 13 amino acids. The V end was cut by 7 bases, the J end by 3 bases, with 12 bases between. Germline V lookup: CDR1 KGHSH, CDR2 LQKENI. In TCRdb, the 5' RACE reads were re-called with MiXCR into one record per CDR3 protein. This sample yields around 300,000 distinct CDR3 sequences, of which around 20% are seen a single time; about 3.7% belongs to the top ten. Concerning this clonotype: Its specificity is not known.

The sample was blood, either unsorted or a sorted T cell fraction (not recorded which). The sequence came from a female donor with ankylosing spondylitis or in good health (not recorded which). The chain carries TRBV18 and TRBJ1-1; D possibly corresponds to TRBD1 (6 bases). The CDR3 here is CASWQGGYTEAFF. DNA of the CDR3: TGTGCCAGCTGGCAAGGGGGGTACACTGAAGCTTTCTTT.